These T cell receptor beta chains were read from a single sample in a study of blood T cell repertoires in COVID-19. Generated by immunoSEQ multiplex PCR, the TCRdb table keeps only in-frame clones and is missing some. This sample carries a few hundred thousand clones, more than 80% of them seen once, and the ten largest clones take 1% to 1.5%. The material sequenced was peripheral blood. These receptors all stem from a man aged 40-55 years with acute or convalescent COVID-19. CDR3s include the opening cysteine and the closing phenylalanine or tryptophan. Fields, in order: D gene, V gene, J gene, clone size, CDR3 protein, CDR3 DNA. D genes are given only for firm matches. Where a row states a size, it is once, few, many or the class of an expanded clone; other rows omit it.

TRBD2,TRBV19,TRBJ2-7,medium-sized,CASSTMTSGTSYEQYF,TGTGCCAGTAGTACCATGACTAGCGGAACCTCCTACGAGCAGTACTTC
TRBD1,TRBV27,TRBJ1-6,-,CASSLSRGRTPLHF,TGTGCCAGCAGTTTGTCCAGGGGGAGAACACCCCTCCACTTT
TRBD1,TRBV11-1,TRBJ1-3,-,CASRSRDSSGNTIYF,TGTGCCAGCAGATCTCGGGACAGCTCTGGAAACACCATATATTTT
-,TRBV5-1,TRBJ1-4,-,CASSLDRANEKLFF,TGCGCCAGCAGCTTGGACAGGGCGAATGAAAAACTGTTTTTT
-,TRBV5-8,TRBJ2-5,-,CASSLTGVGQETQYF,TGTGCCAGCAGCTTAACCGGAGTCGGTCAAGAGACCCAGTACTTC
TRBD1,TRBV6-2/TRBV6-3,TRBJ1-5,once,CASSWTGSNQPQHF,TGTGCCAGCAGTTGGACAGGGAGTAATCAGCCCCAGCATTTT
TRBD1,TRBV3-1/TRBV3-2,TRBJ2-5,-,CASSQLTGASWEETQYF,TGTGCCAGCAGCCAACTGACAGGGGCAAGTTGGGAAGAGACCCAGTACTTC
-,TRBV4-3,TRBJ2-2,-,CASSQETGSNTGELFF,TGCGCCAGCAGCCAAGAAACAGGGTCGAACACCGGGGAGCTGTTTTTT
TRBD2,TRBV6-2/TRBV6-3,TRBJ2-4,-,CASSYLVGGAKNIQYF,TGTGCCAGCAGTTACTTGGTGGGAGGGGCCAAAAACATTCAGTACTTC
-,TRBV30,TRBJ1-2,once,CAWSSGDGYTF,TGTGCCTGGAGCTCAGGGGATGGCTACACCTTC
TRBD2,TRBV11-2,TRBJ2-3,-,CASSFLAGFTDTQYF,TGTGCCAGCAGCTTTCTAGCGGGGTTCACAGATACGCAGTATTTT
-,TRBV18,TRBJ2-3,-,CASSPSTSTDTQYF,TGTGCCAGCTCACCATCAACTAGCACAGATACGCAGTATTTT
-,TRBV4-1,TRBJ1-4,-,CASSQVQGSSNEKLFF,TGCGCCAGCAGCCAAGTACAGGGAAGTTCTAATGAAAAACTGTTTTTT
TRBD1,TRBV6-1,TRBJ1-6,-,CASSDQGQRNSPLHF,TGTGCCAGCAGTGACCAGGGACAGCGTAATTCACCCCTCCACTTT
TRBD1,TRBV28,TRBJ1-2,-,CASRTGQGNYGYTF,TGTGCCAGCAGAACAGGACAGGGGAACTATGGCTACACCTTC
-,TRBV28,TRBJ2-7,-,CASSHTGTPSSYEQYF,TGTGCCAGCAGTCATACCGGGACACCGAGCTCCTACGAGCAGTACTTC
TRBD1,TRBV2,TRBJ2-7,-,CASSPGQGAYEQYF,TGTGCCAGCAGTCCGGGACAGGGGGCCTACGAGCAGTACTTC
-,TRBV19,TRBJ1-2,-,CASRLLQGNYGYTF,TGTGCCAGTAGACTCTTACAGGGAAACTATGGCTACACCTTC
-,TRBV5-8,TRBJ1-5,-,CASTSRGTSTSQHF,TGTGCCAGCACCTCAAGAGGAACAAGTACGTCCCAGCATTTT
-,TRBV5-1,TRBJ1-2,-,CASSSSLGANYGYTF,TGCGCCAGCAGCTCCTCCCTGGGAGCTAACTATGGCTACACCTTC